Sequencing of this TCR beta chain was carried out in a study of blood T cell repertoires in COVID-19. Whole-study context: COVID-19 samples, acute and convalescent, were from the United States, Italy and Spain. The analysed material was cDNA or gDNA that came from T cells, B-cell-depleted T cells, or PBMCs.

The germline V gene has CDR1 SGHAT and CDR2 FQDESV (reference sequence). Trimming removed 7 bases at V and 4 bases at J, with 21 bases between. CDR3 length: 16 amino acids. Authors' data handling: Reference gene primers were amplified, and this amplification served to estimate nucleated cell counts. Sequencing was performed with immunoSEQ multiplex PCR; in TCRdb, only in-frame clones are kept and a portion is missing. That table furnishes V, J and clone size, whereas the DNA furnished D and trimming. The table includes about 210,000 clones, 88% detected once. The source is a man aged 70 or older with acute or convalescent COVID-19. The V gene is TRBV11-1, the J gene TRBJ2-3; weak D call: TRBD2 (6 bases). Material: peripheral blood. The CDR3 nucleotides are TGTGCCAGCAACGTCGACTATCGGGGGAAATCAGATACGCAGTATTTT. Its protein product is CASNVDYRGKSDTQYF.